This T cell receptor beta chain was observed in a study of monozygotic twins with inflammatory bowel disease. Study-wide results and caveats: Distinction of different T cell subtypes was not possible.

The germline V gene has CDR1 SEHNR and CDR2 FQNEAQ (reference sequence). The CDR3 loop spans 14 amino acids. Without any T cell sorting, total RNA was isolated from whole blood. Points on this clonotype: What it binds is not known.

Nested amplification of TCRalpha and TCRbeta cDNA involved two PCRs of approximately 16 and 10 cycles. TCRdb reprocessed the 5' RACE reads and stores each CDR3 protein as one record, lacking DNA. The table for this sample gives tens of thousands of distinct CDR3 sequences. The clonotype was recovered from a human donor with ulcerative colitis or Crohn's disease, or a healthy co-twin of an affected twin (not recorded which). The rearrangement links TRBV7-9 to TRBJ2-5; TCRdb names TRBD2, which stays unverified in the absence of DNA. Sequenced sample: blood. CDR3: CASTLDGASETQYF.